The present T cell receptor (beta chain) was sequenced within a study of spatial heterogeneity in lung cancer (dated by TCRdb to between 2018 and 2020). Broadly, across the study: More beta-chain than alpha-chain transcripts were consistently detected, likely reflecting higher beta-chain transcript abundance. In the raw uncorrected reads, each unique combination of TCR and UMI appeared more than ten times on average. TCR alpha and beta repertoires were quantitatively compared across multiple tumor regions, matched nontumor lung and blood in non-small cell lung cancer. The study linked features of the TCR repertoire to counts of nonsynonymous mutations, which were determined by whole-exome sequencing of tumor tissue. At surgery, both alpha and beta chains were TCR-sequenced in fewer than 250 tumor regions, 64 matched nontumor lung samples and 56 PBMC samples. What the authors observed across the whole study: Confirming at a functional level the hypothesis that regional TCRs recognize regional mutations was considered to require additional single-cell paired TCR alpha and beta sequencing. Ubiquitous expanded tumor TCRs were found in blood more often at tumor resection than at routine follow-up.

Library preparation used 5' RACE. Sequencing was performed on a NextSeq 500. In the TCR library protocol, a unique molecular identifier was attached to each TCR cDNA molecule so that PCR and sequencing errors could be corrected. The authors' pipeline ran thus. TCR identification, UMI-based error correction and CDR3 extraction were performed with Decombinator tools. TCRs above a frequency of 2 per 1,000, corresponding to the top 1% of the tumor frequency distribution, were defined as expanded. Each repertoire was subsampled 100 times to 5,000 TCRs, after which Renyi diversity was computed with the R vegan package. To build CDR3 similarity networks, amino acid triplet string-kernel similarity was used, and CDR3s were connected when their pairwise similarity was above 0.82. Through fastp at Q25 and MiXCR, TCRdb rebuilt clones from the public reads, retaining in-frame beta chains. Records with the same CDR3 protein are collapsed into one entry carrying the most frequent genes and DNA. TCRdb, not the authors, supplied the V and J calls. This sample comprises 20,000 to 25,000 distinct CDR3 sequences, 3.5% to 5% of them detected only once. Jointly, the top ten make up 7.4% of the sample.

Its CDR3 holds 15 amino acids, cysteine through phenylalanine. Solely the CDR3 DNA is kept, with 45 bases framed from the first base. Taken from the germline V gene, the CDR1 and CDR2 loops are SGHRS and YFSETQ. V and J are truncated by 0 bases and 6 bases respectively, leaving an intervening sequence of 16 bases. There are many counts of this clonotype. There is no known antigen for this receptor. No base qualities exist here, and no much larger clone lies one base off it. What this sample's time point label stands for: sample taken at primary tumor resection. For TCR sequencing, whole RNA was extracted from tumor and nontumor lung tissue, or from cryopreserved PBMC samples, and no cell sorting was done. Samples were obtained from 70 to 85 patients with early-stage, untreated non-small cell lung cancer from the lung TRACERx cohort. Only patients with enough RNA available from two or more tumor regions were chosen for TCR sequencing.

Source: PBMCs, taken at surgery. The chain links TRBV5-1 with TRBJ2-7; perhaps TRBD1 is the D gene, with 5 bases matching. The TCR sequence derives from a male donor with early-stage non-small cell lung cancer. The DNA sequence is given as TGCGCCAGCAGCTTGGCCCAGGGTGGTATGGTCGAGCAGTACTTC. Translated, it reads CASSLAQGGMVEQYF.